The sequence of this TCR beta chain was determined in a study of blood T cell repertoires in COVID-19. Across the whole study: Nucleic acid was either cDNA or gDNA, and it came from T cells, B-cell-depleted T cells, or PBMCs.

Germline CDR1 SNHLY, CDR2 FYNNEI. Trimming pared 4 bases from V and 0 bases from J, leaving 18 bases between. The CDR3 is 17 amino acids. Data came from immunoSEQ multiplex PCR; TCRdb stores just in-frame clones and leaves some out. Of just over 650,000 clones in the sample, 70% to 90% were seen once. The material sequenced was peripheral blood. This rearrangement joins TRBV2 to TRBJ1-1, with D possibly TRBD1 on 6 matching bases. The source is a young woman with acute or convalescent COVID-19. CDR3 protein: CASSVGGAPSVNTEAFF. CDR3 nucleotides: TGTGCCAGCAGTGTGGGGGGGGCGCCAAGCGTGAACACTGAAGCTTTCTTT.